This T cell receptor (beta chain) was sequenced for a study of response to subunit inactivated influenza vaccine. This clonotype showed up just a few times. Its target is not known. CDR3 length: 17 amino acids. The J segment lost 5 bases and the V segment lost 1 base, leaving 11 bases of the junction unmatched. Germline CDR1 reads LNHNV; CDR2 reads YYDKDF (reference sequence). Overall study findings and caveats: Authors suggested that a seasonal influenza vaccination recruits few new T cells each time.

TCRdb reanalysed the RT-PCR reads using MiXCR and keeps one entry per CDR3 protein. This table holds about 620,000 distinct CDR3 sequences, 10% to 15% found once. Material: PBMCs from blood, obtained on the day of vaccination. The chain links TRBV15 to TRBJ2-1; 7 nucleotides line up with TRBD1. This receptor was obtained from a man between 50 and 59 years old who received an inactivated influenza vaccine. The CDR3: CATSRVPRRQGNNEQFF. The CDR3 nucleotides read TGTGCCACCAGCAGAGTACCTAGGAGACAGGGAAACAATGAGCAGTTCTTC.